Sequencing of this T cell receptor (beta chain) was carried out in a study of CD8 T cells in ankylosing spondylitis. Findings and limits, study-wide: Enrichment of disease-linked clones was reportedly significant in matched ankylosing spondylitis synovial fluid. Peripheral blood held disease-linked clones only at relatively low frequency, and these were CD8+. Blood from ankylosing spondylitis patients appeared to carry a characteristic roughly 8-variant TCR beta motif.

As for this clonotype: Its antigen is not identified.

Quantitative 5'-RACE with molecular barcodes generated TCR beta libraries. TCRdb independently ran MiXCR on the 5' RACE reads; one entry per CDR3 protein. The sample consists of around 250,000 distinct CDR3 sequences, approximately 12% of them appearing once. The CDR3 runs 15 residues. Germline CDR1 is SGHVS and CDR2 is FQNEAQ. V lost 1 base, J lost 6 bases, and 13 bases lay in between. This clonotype originated in a male donor with ankylosing spondylitis or in good health (not recorded which). The chain recombines TRBV7-8 with TRBJ1-5, with TRBD1 as a possible D gene (5 bases). The sample taken for sequencing was blood, either unsorted or a sorted T cell fraction (not recorded which). The CDR3 region has the DNA TGTGCCAGCAGCTTAGACAGGTTAGGATTTCAGCCCCAGCATTTT. Protein product: CASSLDRLGFQPQHF.